Shown below are 10 T cell receptor beta chains from a single sample sequenced in a study of T cells after yellow fever vaccination. TCRdb called the 5' RACE reads again in MiXCR, with one record for every CDR3 protein. The sample carries approximately 550,000 distinct CDR3 sequences, around an eighth recorded once. The sequences come from PBMCs, collected on the day of the yellow fever booster vaccination. These receptors were taken from a man aged 30-40 years who received the YFV17D yellow fever vaccine.

The chain has TRBV20-1 and TRBJ2-1, with D possibly TRBD2 on 7 matching bases. The V end was cut by 6 bases, the J end by 8 bases, with 23 bases between. In germline, CDR1 is DFQATT, CDR2 SNEGSKA (reference sequence). The CDR3 loop spans 15 amino acids. CDR3 in DNA: TGCAGTGCGTCGGACCCGGCGCGGGGGCGCGATGAGCAGTTCTTC. It codes for CSASDPARGRDEQFF.

The J gene is TRBJ2-1, the V gene TRBV19; 10 bases match TRBD2. After removal of 8 bases from V and 10 bases from J, the junction contained 11 bases not matched to a gene. Germline V CDR1 and CDR2: LNHDA, SQIVND (reference sequence). This CDR3 has 14 amino acids. DNA for the CDR3: TGTGCCAGTGGCCGTGAGCGGGAGGGAGGCGAGCAGTTCTTC. Translated, it gives CASGREREGGEQFF.

The rearrangement links TRBV29-1 to TRBJ2-1; 9 bases are shared with TRBD2. After removal of 3 bases from V and 8 bases from J, the junction contained 8 bases not matched to a gene. This CDR3 contains 14 residues. Germline values: CDR1 SQVTM, CDR2 ANQGSEA. The CDR3 sequence is CSVELSGSSDEQFF. The CDR3 DNA reads as TGCAGCGTTGAGCTTAGCGGGAGTTCGGATGAGCAGTTCTTC.

This clonotype showed up many times. The chain recombines TRBV7-6 with TRBJ2-3, with TRBD2 matching 11 bases. The CDR3 loop spans 15 amino acids. J lost 1 base, V lost 3 bases, and 0 bases had no gene match. Germline CDR1 is SGHVS and CDR2 is FNYEAQ. The CDR3 here is CASSFSGRGTDTQYF. The CDR3 DNA is TGTGCCAGCAGCTTTAGCGGGAGGGGCACAGATACGCAGTATTTT.

The rearrangement uses TRBV25-1 and TRBJ2-7, with 10 positions matching TRBD2. Per the germline V gene, CDR1 is MGHDK and CDR2 is SYGVNS. This CDR3 has 15 amino acids. The V gene end was trimmed by 11 bases and the J gene end by 3 bases; junction bases not matched to a gene: 13. The CDR3 loop reads CASSQREGRGYEQYF. CDR3 bases: TGTGCCTCTTCCCAGCGGGAGGGCCGGGGCTACGAGCAGTACTTC.

This clonotype has a handful of counts. V and J are TRBV12-5 and TRBJ1-6; no firm D call. Germline CDR1 reads LGHNT; CDR2 reads FRNRAP. V lost 2 bases and J 9 bases, leaving 11 bases between the germline ends. The CDR3 contains 14 residues. The DNA for the CDR3 is TGTGCTAGTGGTTTGAATCTGGTGGCTTCACCCCTCCACTTT. Its protein product is CASGLNLVASPLHF.

The chain joins TRBV5-1 to TRBJ2-7; a possible D gene is TRBD2 (5 bases). CDR1 is SGHRS, CDR2 YFSETQ, per germline. With 0 bases removed from V and 0 bases from J, the gap between germline ends came to 10 bases. The CDR3 length is 15 residues. Here the CDR3 DNA reads TGCGCCAGCAGCTTGGAACTAGGGCCCTCCTACGAGCAGTACTTC. This codes for CASSLELGPSYEQYF.

This clonotype showed up just a few times. This rearrangement joins TRBV7-2 to TRBJ2-5; D may be TRBD1 or TRBD2 (6 bases each). V shed 1 base and J shed 5 bases, with 20 bases lying between them. CDR1 SGHTA and CDR2 FQGNSA come from the germline V gene. The length of the CDR3 is 17 residues. CDR3 nucleotide sequence: TGTGCCAGCAGCTTAGGGCGAAATAGGGGGGTATGGGAGACCCAGTACTTC. Protein product: CASSLGRNRGVWETQYF.

The chain employs TRBV2 and TRBJ2-5; D not certain. Germline loops: CDR1 SNHLY, CDR2 FYNNEI. The CDR3 spans 12 residues. Trimming pared 2 bases from V and 4 bases from J, leaving 5 bases between. The CDR3 region is CASSESPETQYF. The DNA for the CDR3 is TGTGCCAGCAGTGAAAGTCCAGAGACCCAGTACTTC.

V gene TRBV20-1 combines with J gene TRBJ2-7, with D perhaps matching TRBD1 (6 bases). The germline V gene encodes CDR1 DFQATT and CDR2 SNEGSKA (reference sequence). The CDR3 spans 14 residues. Trimming left V 5 bases short and J 0 bases short, with 14 bases between. CDR3 DNA: TGCAGTGCTGGTAGTGGGGGCGCCTCCTACGAGCAGTACTTC. The encoded protein is CSAGSGGASYEQYF.